Listed here is a single T cell receptor beta chain. Its antigen remains unidentified. Looked up from germline, CDR1 is MNHEY and CDR2 is SVGEGT. This CDR3 contains 17 residues. Whole blood served as the source of total RNA, and no T cell sorting took place. This record belongs to a study of monozygotic twins with inflammatory bowel disease. Study-level results: A single strong IBD-associated signal or clonotype was not supported by the findings.

Researchers used template switching to add UMIs featuring a 6-nucleotide sample barcode. With the 5' RACE reads reprocessed, TCRdb shows one record per CDR3 protein and no DNA. The sample's table shows approximately 390,000 distinct CDR3 sequences. The receptor was derived from a human donor with ulcerative colitis or Crohn's disease, or a healthy co-twin of an affected twin (not recorded which). The chain recombines TRBV6-2 or TRBV6-3 with TRBJ2-1. The sequencing input was blood. The CDR3: CASSYLGRALQGNEQFF.